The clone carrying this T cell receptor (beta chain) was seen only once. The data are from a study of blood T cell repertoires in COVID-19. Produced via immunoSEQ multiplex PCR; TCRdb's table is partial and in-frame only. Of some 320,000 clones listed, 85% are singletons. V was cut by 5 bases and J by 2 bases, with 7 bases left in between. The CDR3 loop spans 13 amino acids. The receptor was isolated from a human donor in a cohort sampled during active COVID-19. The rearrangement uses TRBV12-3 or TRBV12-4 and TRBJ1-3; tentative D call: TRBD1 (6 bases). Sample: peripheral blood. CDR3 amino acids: CASSGQPGNTIYF. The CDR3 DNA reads TGTGCCAGCAGTGGACAGCCTGGAAACACCATATATTTT.